The sequence of this TCR beta chain was determined in a study of T cells in Graves' hyperthyroidism and ophthalmopathy (dated 2019 in TCRdb). General notes on the study: Peripheral blood was collected at initial diagnosis, before any treatment. The paper describes TCR Vbeta CDR3 sequencing of about 140 peripheral blood samples, made up of some 40 ophthalmopathy patients, 70 to 75 hyperthyroidism patients and 17 progressor patients. To identify distinguishing TCR V-J signatures, a discovery cohort of about a hundred patients was used, comprising some 45 with Graves' ophthalmopathy and 57 with stable Graves' hyperthyroidism. Following sampling, methimazole starting at 30 mg daily was given to hyperthyroidism patients, and high-dose intravenous methylprednisolone was given to ophthalmopathy patients. Prospective prediction of ophthalmopathy was tested in an independent validation cohort consisting of some 18 hyperthyroidism patients and about 17 patients who later progressed to ophthalmopathy. The approximately 90 discovery patients were randomly split 7:3 into training and test sets. In addition, the study compared T-cell repertoires in thyroid tissue and in blood from six Graves' hyperthyroidism patients.

Findings and caveats that apply to the study as a whole: In validation, the model predicted progression to ophthalmopathy a median of about 6.8 months before onset, with over 55% sensitivity and about 72% specificity. Sample size was not statistically predetermined, and blinding of investigators to group allocation was not performed. In cross-validation, a model built on a 13 V-J signature told ophthalmopathy apart from stable hyperthyroidism with 87.88% sensitivity and about 81% specificity, and in testing the same model reached 80%/75%. Blood samples also contained most of the expanded thyroid clonotypes (frequency above 0.001), which suggests that blood repertoires may reflect thyroid immune responses.

The CDR3 holds 17 amino acids from the cysteine to the phenylalanine. The DNA shown is the 51-base CDR3, in frame from base 1. Germline trimming amounts to 6 bases on V and 2 bases on J, with 12 as the count of junction bases outside the gene matches. This clonotype has ten or more counts. Its antigen specificity is not known. Per-nucleotide qualities are absent, and no much larger clonotype sits a single base away. Graves' hyperthyroidism was defined as stable when no progression to ophthalmopathy occurred over 18 months of follow-up. Hyperthyroidism patients were aged 18 to 65 years and newly diagnosed, with disease duration of less than 2 months. Patients with uncontrolled infections, other autoimmune diseases, pregnancy or lactation were excluded. Diagnoses were established on the basis of clinical symptoms, serum thyroxine and TRAb, thyroid ultrasound, and orbital computed tomography. PBMCs were isolated from about 9 ml of fresh peripheral blood by Ficoll-Paque density gradient centrifugation. Trizol reagent was used to extract total RNA, and RNA quality was then checked on an Agilent 2100 Bioanalyzer.

Amplification of TCR beta CDR3 regions was carried out from RNA transcripts. The TCR CDR3 was subjected to a first round of RT-PCR using the HTBI primer set and the Qiagen OneStep RT-PCR kit. The libraries were constructed in a second round of multiplex PCR and then size-selected and purified. Paired-end sequencing of the libraries was performed with 100 bp reads on an Illumina HiSeq2000. For the original study's pipeline: SOAPnuke was used to process the raw data, throwing out any read that contained adapters or uncalled bases, had a mean Phred below 15, or lacked an exact constant-primer or identifier match. High-quality paired reads were merged with COPE v1.2.5, and unique nucleotide sequences were defined as clonotypes. MiTCR v1.1 was used to align clonotypes to the IMGT TRBV, TRBD and TRBJ reference segments. Analysis was restricted to V-J combinations with a frequency above 0.0001, which covered roughly 99% of repertoires. The TCS score was defined as F50 (clonal expansion) divided by E x V (chaos), with BLOSUM62-based TCRdist calculated between CDR3 peptides within each V-J. Welch's t-statistics and random forest reduced approximately 520 V-J features to 13, which were used in a naive Bayes classifier (R e1071). TCRdb itself trimmed the public reads at Q25 with fastp, ran MiXCR and retained productive beta chains. When rows share a CDR3 protein, they turn into one entry using the most common DNA and genes. The V and J calls and clone size come from TCRdb's table, not from the authors' own analysis. The sample table contains 200,000 to 250,000 distinct CDR3 sequences; only one count was recorded for about 15% of them. Roughly 53% of the sample rests with the top ten.

The chain uses TRBV12-3 or TRBV12-4 and TRBJ2-1; 8 bases in the junction line up with TRBD1. The sequenced sample consisted of blood. This TCR was recovered from a man aged 45-60 years with Graves' hyperthyroidism. At the DNA level, the sequence is TGTGCCAGCAGAGCCTCCCTCGGGACAGGCCCCTACAATGAGCAGTTCTTC. This gives the protein CASRASLGTGPYNEQFF.